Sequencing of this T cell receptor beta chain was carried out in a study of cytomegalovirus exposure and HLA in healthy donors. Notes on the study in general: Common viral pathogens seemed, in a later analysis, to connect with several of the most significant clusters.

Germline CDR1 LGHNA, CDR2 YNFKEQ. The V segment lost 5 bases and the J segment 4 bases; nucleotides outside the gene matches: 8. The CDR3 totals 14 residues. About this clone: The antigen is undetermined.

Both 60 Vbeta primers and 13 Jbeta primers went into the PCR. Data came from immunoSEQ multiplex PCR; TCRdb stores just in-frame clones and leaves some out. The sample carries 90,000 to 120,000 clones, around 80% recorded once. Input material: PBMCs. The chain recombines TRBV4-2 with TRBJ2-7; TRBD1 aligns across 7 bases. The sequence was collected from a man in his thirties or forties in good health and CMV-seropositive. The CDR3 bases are TGTGCCAGCAGCGGTGACAGGGAAGGGTACGAGCAGTACTTC. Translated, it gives CASSGDREGYEQYF.